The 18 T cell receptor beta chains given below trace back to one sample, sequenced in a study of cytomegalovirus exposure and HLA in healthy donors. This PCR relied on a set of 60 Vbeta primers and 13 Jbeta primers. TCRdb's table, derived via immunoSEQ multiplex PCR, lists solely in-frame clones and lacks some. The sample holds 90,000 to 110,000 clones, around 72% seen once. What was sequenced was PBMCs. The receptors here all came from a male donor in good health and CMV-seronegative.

For the CDR3, the DNA is TGTGCCAGTGCCGACAGGGTGGGGCAGCCCCAGCATTTT. It codes for CASADRVGQPQHF. The genes are TRBV19 and TRBJ1-5; 7 bases map to TRBD1. The V segment lost 8 bases and the J segment 7 bases; nucleotides outside the gene matches: 8. The CDR3 loop spans 13 amino acids. Germline CDR1 reads LNHDA; CDR2 reads SQIVND (reference sequence).

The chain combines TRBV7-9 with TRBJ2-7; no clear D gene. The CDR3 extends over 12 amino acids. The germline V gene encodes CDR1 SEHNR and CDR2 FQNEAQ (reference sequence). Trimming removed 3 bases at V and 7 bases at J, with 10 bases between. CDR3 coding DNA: TGTGCCAGCAGCTTTAGTAACGTGGAGCAGTACTTC. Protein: CASSFSNVEQYF. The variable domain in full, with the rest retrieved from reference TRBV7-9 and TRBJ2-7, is DTGVSQNPRHKITKRGQNVTFRCDPISEHNRLYWYRQTLGQGPEFLTYFQNEAQLEKSRLLSDRFSAERPKGSFSTLEIQRTEQGDSAMYLCASSFSNVEQYFGPGTRLTVT.

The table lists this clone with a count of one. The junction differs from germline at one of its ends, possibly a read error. The CDR3 sequence: CATSWTSAYNEQFF. The CDR3 nucleotides read TGTGCCACCAGTTGGACTAGCGCTTACAATGAGCAGTTCTTC. The V gene is TRBV2, the J gene TRBJ2-1; TRBD2 agrees at 9 bases. Looked up from germline, CDR1 is SNHLY and CDR2 is FYNNEI. The length of the CDR3 is 14 residues.

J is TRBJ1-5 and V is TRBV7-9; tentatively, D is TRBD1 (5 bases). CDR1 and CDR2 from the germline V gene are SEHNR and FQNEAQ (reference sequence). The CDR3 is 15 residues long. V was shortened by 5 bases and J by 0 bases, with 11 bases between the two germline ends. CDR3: CASSPPTDSNQPQHF. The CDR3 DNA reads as TGTGCCAGCAGCCCCCCGACAGATAGCAATCAGCCCCAGCATTTT.

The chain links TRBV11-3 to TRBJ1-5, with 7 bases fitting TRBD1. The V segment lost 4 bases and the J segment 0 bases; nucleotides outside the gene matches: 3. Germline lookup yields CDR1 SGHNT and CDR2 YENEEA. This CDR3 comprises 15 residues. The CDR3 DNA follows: TGTGCCAGCAGCTCCGGGACAGCTAGCAATCAGCCCCAGCATTTT. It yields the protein CASSSGTASNQPQHF. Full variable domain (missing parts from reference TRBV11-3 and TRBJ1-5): EAGVVQSPRYKIIEKKQPVAFWCNPISGHNTLYWYLQNLGQGPELLIRYENEEAVDDSQLPKDRFSAERLKGVDSTLKIQPAELGDSAVYLCASSSGTASNQPQHFGDGTRLSIL.

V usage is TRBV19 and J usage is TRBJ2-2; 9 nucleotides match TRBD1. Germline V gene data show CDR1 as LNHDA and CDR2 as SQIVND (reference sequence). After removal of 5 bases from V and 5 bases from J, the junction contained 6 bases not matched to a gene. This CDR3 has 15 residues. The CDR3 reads CASSPQTGGTGELFF. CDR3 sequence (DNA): TGTGCCAGTAGTCCTCAGACAGGGGGTACCGGGGAGCTGTTTTTT.

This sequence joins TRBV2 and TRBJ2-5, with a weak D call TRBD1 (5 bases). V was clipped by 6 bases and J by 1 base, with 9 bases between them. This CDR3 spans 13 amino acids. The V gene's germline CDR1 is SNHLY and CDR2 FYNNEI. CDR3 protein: CASRGGAQETQYF. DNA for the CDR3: TGTGCCAGCAGGGGTGGGGCCCAAGAGACCCAGTACTTC.

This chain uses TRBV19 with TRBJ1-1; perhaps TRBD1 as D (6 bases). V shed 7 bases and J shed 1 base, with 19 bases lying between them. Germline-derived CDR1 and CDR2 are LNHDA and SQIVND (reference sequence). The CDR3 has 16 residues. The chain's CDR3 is CASNPGRSRGNTEAFF. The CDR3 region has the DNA TGTGCCAGTAATCCGGGGAGAAGCAGGGGGAACACTGAAGCTTTCTTT.

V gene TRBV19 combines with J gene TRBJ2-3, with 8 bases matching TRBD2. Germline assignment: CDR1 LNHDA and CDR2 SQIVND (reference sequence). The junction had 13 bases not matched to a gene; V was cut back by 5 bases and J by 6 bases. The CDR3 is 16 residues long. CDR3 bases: TGTGCCAGTAGTCGGGAGGGCCGCAGGCAGGCGGATACGCAGTATTTT. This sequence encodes CASSREGRRQADTQYF. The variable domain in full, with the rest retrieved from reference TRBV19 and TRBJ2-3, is DGGITQSPKYLFRKEGQNVTLSCEQNLNHDAMYWYRQDPGQGLRLIYYSQIVNDFQKGDIAEGYSVSREKKESFPLTVTSAQKNPTAFYLCASSREGRRQADTQYFGPGTRLTVL.

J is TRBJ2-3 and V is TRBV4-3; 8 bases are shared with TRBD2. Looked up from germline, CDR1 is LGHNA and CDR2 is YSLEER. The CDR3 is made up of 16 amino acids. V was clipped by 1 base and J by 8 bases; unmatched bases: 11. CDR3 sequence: CASSQGSSGSGGTQYF. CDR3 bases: TGCGCCAGCAGCCAAGGGTCCAGCGGGAGTGGGGGTACGCAGTATTTT.

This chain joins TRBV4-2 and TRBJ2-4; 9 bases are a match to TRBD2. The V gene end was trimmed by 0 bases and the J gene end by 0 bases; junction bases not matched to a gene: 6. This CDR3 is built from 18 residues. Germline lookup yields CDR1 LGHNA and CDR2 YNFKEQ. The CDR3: CASSQDLAGAAAKNIQYF. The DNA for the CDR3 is TGTGCCAGCAGCCAAGATTTAGCGGGAGCTGCAGCCAAAAACATTCAGTACTTC.

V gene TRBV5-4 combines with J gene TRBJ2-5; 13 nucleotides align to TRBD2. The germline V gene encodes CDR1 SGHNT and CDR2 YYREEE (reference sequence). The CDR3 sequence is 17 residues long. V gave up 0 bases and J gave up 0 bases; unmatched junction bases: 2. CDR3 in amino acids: CASSLGLAGGNQETQYF. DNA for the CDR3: TGTGCCAGCAGCTTGGGACTAGCGGGAGGCAACCAAGAGACCCAGTACTTC.

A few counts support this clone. CDR3 bases: TGTGCCAGCAGCGTAGCAGGGCTGGGCACCGGGGAGCTGTTTTTT. Protein: CASSVAGLGTGELFF. This sequence joins TRBV9 and TRBJ2-2, with D maybe TRBD1 (5 bases). Trimming shortened V by 0 bases and J by 4 bases, and 10 bases separated the two germline ends. The length of the CDR3 is 15 residues. From germline, CDR1 is SGDLS and CDR2 YYNGEE.

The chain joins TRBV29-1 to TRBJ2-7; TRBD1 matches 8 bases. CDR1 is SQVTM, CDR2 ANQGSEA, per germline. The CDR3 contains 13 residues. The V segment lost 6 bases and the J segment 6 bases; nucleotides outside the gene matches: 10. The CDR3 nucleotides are TGCAGCGTCGGGACAGGAGTATTTAGCGAGCAGTACTTC. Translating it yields CSVGTGVFSEQYF.

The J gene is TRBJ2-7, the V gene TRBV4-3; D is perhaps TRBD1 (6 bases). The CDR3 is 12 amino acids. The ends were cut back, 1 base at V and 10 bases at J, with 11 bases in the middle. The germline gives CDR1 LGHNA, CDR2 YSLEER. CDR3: CASSQGVGTQYF. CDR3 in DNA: TGCGCCAGCAGCCAAGGGGTCGGGACACAGTACTTC.

CDR3 sequence reads: CASSLGLADSTDTQYF. CDR3 nucleotides: TGCGCCAGCAGCTTGGGACTAGCGGATAGCACAGATACGCAGTATTTT. The chain combines TRBV5-1 with TRBJ2-3; 9 positions match TRBD2. V trimming: 0 bases; J trimming: 0 bases; junction bases outside the gene matches: 2. This CDR3 has 16 residues. CDR1 SGHRS and CDR2 YFSETQ come from the germline V gene.

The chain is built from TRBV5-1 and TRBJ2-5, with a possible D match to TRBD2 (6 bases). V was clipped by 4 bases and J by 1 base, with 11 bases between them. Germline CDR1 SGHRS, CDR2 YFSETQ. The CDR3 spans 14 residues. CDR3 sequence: CASSVAGSQETQYF. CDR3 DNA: TGCGCCAGCAGCGTTGCCGGGAGCCAAGAGACCCAGTACTTC.

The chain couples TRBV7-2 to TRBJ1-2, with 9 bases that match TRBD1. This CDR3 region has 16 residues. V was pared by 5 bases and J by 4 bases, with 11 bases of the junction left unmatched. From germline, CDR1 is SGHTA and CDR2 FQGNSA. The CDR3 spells CASSADSGDRAYGYTF. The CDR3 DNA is TGTGCCAGCAGCGCCGACTCCGGGGACAGGGCCTATGGCTACACCTTC.